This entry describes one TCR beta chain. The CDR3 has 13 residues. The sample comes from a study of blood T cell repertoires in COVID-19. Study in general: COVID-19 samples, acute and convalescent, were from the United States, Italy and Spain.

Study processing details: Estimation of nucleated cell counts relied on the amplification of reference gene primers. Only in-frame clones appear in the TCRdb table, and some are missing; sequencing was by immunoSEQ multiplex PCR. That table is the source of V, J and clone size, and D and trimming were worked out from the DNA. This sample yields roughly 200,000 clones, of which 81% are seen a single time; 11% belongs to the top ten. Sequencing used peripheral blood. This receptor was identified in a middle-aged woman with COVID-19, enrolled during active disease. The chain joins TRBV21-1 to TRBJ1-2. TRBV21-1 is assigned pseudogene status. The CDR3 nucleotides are TGTGCAACGAGGTCCAGCGATAACTATGGCTACACCTTC. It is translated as CATRSSDNYGYTF.